This T cell receptor beta chain originates from a study of cytomegalovirus exposure and HLA in healthy donors. On this clone itself: The antigen remains undetermined.

Germline assignment: CDR1 MDHEN and CDR2 SYDVKM. With V trimmed by 6 bases and J by 3 bases, 6 bases remained unmatched. The length of the CDR3 is 14 residues. Researchers ran the PCR with 60 Vbeta and 13 Jbeta primers. Only in-frame clones appear in the TCRdb table, and some are missing; sequencing was by immunoSEQ multiplex PCR. The profile shows fewer than 200,000 clones, approximately 80% of them singletons. Study results and caveats: Compared with the roughly 670-donor mean, an Asian-associated ancestry cluster reportedly had fewer N-insertions, according to a later analysis.

The gene calls are TRBV28 and TRBJ2-7, with 9 bases matching TRBD2. Material for sequencing was PBMCs. The TCR was taken from a female donor in good health and CMV-seronegative. DNA of the CDR3: TGTGCCAGCAGGGCCGGGACTAGCCTCTACGAGCAGTACTTC. Its translation is CASRAGTSLYEQYF.